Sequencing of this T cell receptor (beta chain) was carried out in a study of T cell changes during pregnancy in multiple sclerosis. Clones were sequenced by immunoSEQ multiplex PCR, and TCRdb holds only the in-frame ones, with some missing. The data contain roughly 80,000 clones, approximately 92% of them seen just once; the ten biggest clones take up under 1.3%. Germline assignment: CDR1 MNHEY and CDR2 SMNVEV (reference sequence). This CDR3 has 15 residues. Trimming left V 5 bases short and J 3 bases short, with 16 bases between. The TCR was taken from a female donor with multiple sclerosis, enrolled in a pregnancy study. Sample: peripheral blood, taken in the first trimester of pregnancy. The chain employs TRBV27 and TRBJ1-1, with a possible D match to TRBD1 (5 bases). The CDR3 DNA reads TGTGCCAGCAGTCCAACAGACAGCCCTTACACTGAAGCTTTCTTT. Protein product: CASSPTDSPYTEAFF.